Presented here are 5 T cell receptor beta chains from one specimen sequenced in a study of T cells in Graves' hyperthyroidism and ophthalmopathy. RNA transcripts yielded amplified TCR beta CDR3 regions. Initially, a first-round RT-PCR of the TCR CDR3 employed the HTBI primer set. TCRdb passed the multiplex PCR reads through MiXCR, listing each CDR3 protein once. The data show 270,000 or so distinct CDR3 sequences, around 15% seen once. Sequenced material: blood. These receptors were taken from a woman between 50 and 59 years old with Graves' hyperthyroidism that later progressed to Graves' ophthalmopathy.

This clonotype has ten or more counts. V and J are TRBV2 and TRBJ2-7, with D hard to call. V gave up 2 bases and J gave up 2 bases, with 4 bases separating them. CDR1 and CDR2 from the germline V gene are SNHLY and FYNNEI. This CDR3 region has 12 residues. In DNA, the CDR3 is TGTGCCAGCAGTGAATGGACCTACGAGCAGTACTTC. Its translation is CASSEWTYEQYF. Using reference TRBV2 and TRBJ2-7 for the parts outside the CDR3, the full variable domain is EPEVTQTPSHQVTQMGQEVILRCVPISNHLYFYWYRQILGQKVEFLVSFYNNEISEKSEIFDDQFSVERPDGSNFTLKIRSTKLEDSAMYFCASSEWTYEQYFGPGTRLTVT.

This clonotype has ten or more counts. The rearrangement links TRBV27 to TRBJ1-2; possibly TRBD1 for D (5 bases). Germline V gene sequence: CDR1 MNHEY, CDR2 SMNVEV (reference sequence). Trimming removed 5 bases at V and 3 bases at J, with 19 bases between. This CDR3 contains 16 residues. The CDR3 reads CASSARGRDRDYGYTF. The CDR3 coding sequence is TGTGCCAGCAGTGCTAGGGGTAGGGATCGAGACTATGGCTACACCTTC.

The chain recombines TRBV5-6 with TRBJ2-7; TRBD1 agrees at 8 bases. Germline V gives CDR1 SGHDT, CDR2 YYEEEE. V shed 2 bases and J 5 bases; nucleotides not matched to a gene: 6. This CDR3 spans 14 amino acids. The CDR3 DNA reads TGTGCCAGCAGCTTAACAGGGGGTTTCGACGAGCAGTACTTC. This translates into CASSLTGGFDEQYF.

This clonotype was counted ten times or more. The chain recombines TRBV20-1 with TRBJ2-1, with 7 positions matching TRBD2. The V gene's germline CDR1 is DFQATT and CDR2 SNEGSKA (reference sequence). The junction had 5 bases not matched to a gene; V was cut back by 6 bases and J by 0 bases. The CDR3 sequence is 14 residues long. DNA of the CDR3: TGCAGTGCCAAACTAGCGACCTCCTACAATGAGCAGTTCTTC. It translates to CSAKLATSYNEQFF.

This clonotype appeared many times. The gene calls are TRBV24-1 and TRBJ2-5; 13 bases align to TRBD2. V shed 4 bases and J 6 bases; nucleotides not matched to a gene: 4. This CDR3 contains 15 residues. Germline V gene lookup returns CDR1 KGHDR and CDR2 SFDVKD. Here the CDR3 reads CATSERTSGRQTQYF. CDR3 nucleotides: TGTGCCACCAGTGAAAGGACTAGCGGGAGACAGACCCAGTACTTC.